This is a list of T cell receptor beta chains from one sample in a study of cytomegalovirus exposure and HLA in healthy donors. This table comes from immunoSEQ multiplex PCR, and its TCRdb copy is limited to in-frame clones, with some not included. The sample lists approximately 100,000 clones, 70% occurring once. Specimen: PBMCs. Receptors originate from a middle-aged man in good health and CMV-seropositive. CDR3s include the opening cysteine and the closing phenylalanine or tryptophan. The order of the fields is D gene, V gene, J gene, clone size, CDR3 protein, CDR3 DNA. D genes are given only for firm matches. Where a row states a size, it is once, few, many or the class of an expanded clone; other rows omit it.

D gene: TRBD2
V gene: TRBV30
J gene: TRBJ2-1
clone size: NA
CDR3 protein: CAWSVARRGGRNEQFF
CDR3 DNA: TGTGCCTGGAGTGTAGCGCGGCGGGGGGGGAGAAATGAGCAGTTCTTC

D gene: NA
V gene: TRBV10-3
J gene: TRBJ2-1
clone size: few
CDR3 protein: CAISAGELDEQFF
CDR3 DNA: TGTGCCATCAGTGCGGGAGAATTGGATGAGCAGTTCTTC

D gene: NA
V gene: TRBV11-1
J gene: TRBJ1-4
clone size: few
CDR3 protein: CASSLEGELFF
CDR3 DNA: TGTGCCAGCAGCTTAGAAGGGGAACTGTTTTTT

D gene: TRBD1
V gene: TRBV10-1
J gene: TRBJ2-3
clone size: NA
CDR3 protein: CASSDSRGTGSFRDTDTQYF
CDR3 DNA: TGCGCCAGCAGTGATTCACGGGGGACAGGGAGCTTTCGGGACACAGATACGCAGTATTTT

D gene: TRBD1
V gene: TRBV9
J gene: TRBJ1-2
clone size: NA
CDR3 protein: CASSEPRQGLVGYTF
CDR3 DNA: TGTGCCAGCAGCGAACCACGACAGGGGCTAGTCGGCTACACCTTC

D gene: NA
V gene: TRBV2
J gene: TRBJ1-4
clone size: few
CDR3 protein: CASSETEVNEKLFF
CDR3 DNA: TGTGCCAGCAGTGAGACAGAAGTTAATGAAAAACTGTTTTTT

D gene: NA
V gene: TRBV5-1
J gene: TRBJ2-5
clone size: few
CDR3 protein: CASGEAPEETQYF
CDR3 DNA: TGCGCCAGCGGGGAGGCCCCGGAAGAGACCCAGTACTTC

D gene: NA
V gene: TRBV7-9
J gene: TRBJ1-1
clone size: NA
CDR3 protein: CASSLVVAEAFF
CDR3 DNA: TGTGCCAGCAGCTTAGTCGTGGCGGAGGCTTTCTTT

D gene: NA
V gene: TRBV6-1
J gene: TRBJ2-6
clone size: NA
CDR3 protein: CASSDSPVLTF
CDR3 DNA: TGTGCCAGCAGTGACTCCCCCGTCCTGACTTTC

D gene: TRBD1
V gene: TRBV5-1
J gene: TRBJ1-2
clone size: NA
CDR3 protein: CASSSWTGDGYTF
CDR3 DNA: TGCGCCAGCAGCTCGTGGACAGGGGATGGCTACACCTTC

D gene: TRBD2
V gene: TRBV28
J gene: TRBJ2-7
clone size: few
CDR3 protein: CASRPTSGVTYEQYF
CDR3 DNA: TGTGCCAGCAGACCTACTAGCGGGGTCACCTACGAGCAGTACTTC

D gene: TRBD1
V gene: TRBV6-6
J gene: TRBJ1-5
clone size: NA
CDR3 protein: CASTLDRDSNQPQHF
CDR3 DNA: TGTGCCAGCACACTAGACCGGGACAGTAATCAGCCCCAGCATTTT